These T cell receptor beta chains were read from a single sample in a study of T-cell memory formation after mild COVID-19. Using its own MiXCR run on the 5' RACE reads, TCRdb lists one record per CDR3 protein. The repertoire holds about 500,000 distinct CDR3 sequences, with about a fifth as singletons. Source material: PBMCs or a T cell subset sorted from them (not recorded which). Every receptor here comes from an adult woman who had mild COVID-19 (a few samples of this study predate the infection). Cell type and time point are not known. CDR3s include the opening cysteine and the closing phenylalanine or tryptophan. Fields, in order: clone size, D gene, CDR3 length, V gene, J gene, CDR3 DNA, CDR3 protein. A D gene is named only where the DNA matches it firmly. Where a row states a size, it is once, few, many or the class of an expanded clone; other rows omit it.

clone_size: NA
d_call: NA
cdr3_length: 16
v_call: TRBV2
j_call: TRBJ2-2
cdr3_nt: TGTGCCAGCAGTGAAAGGGGCCAGGGTGCTCCCGGGGAGCTGTTTTTT
cdr3_aa: CASSERGQGAPGELFF

clone_size: NA
d_call: TRBD2
cdr3_length: 14
v_call: TRBV3-1
j_call: TRBJ2-1
cdr3_nt: TGTGCCAGCAGCCAAGAGCTAGCGGACGTAAGCCGGTTCTTC
cdr3_aa: CASSQELADVSRFF

clone_size: NA
d_call: TRBD1
cdr3_length: 15
v_call: TRBV5-1
j_call: TRBJ2-3
cdr3_nt: TGCGCCAGCAGCTTCCAGGACAGGGGAACAGATACGCAGTATTTT
cdr3_aa: CASSFQDRGTDTQYF

clone_size: few
d_call: NA
cdr3_length: 12
v_call: TRBV6-2/TRBV6-3
j_call: TRBJ2-1
cdr3_nt: TGTGCCAGCAGCCGTATATACAATGAGCAGTTCTTC
cdr3_aa: CASSRIYNEQFF

clone_size: many
d_call: TRBD2
cdr3_length: 17
v_call: TRBV4-2
j_call: TRBJ2-5
cdr3_nt: TGTGCCAGCAGCCAAGATCAGTTAGCGGGAGGCGCAGAGACCCAGTACTTC
cdr3_aa: CASSQDQLAGGAETQYF

clone_size: NA
d_call: NA
cdr3_length: 15
v_call: TRBV24-1
j_call: TRBJ2-3
cdr3_nt: TGTGCCACCAGTGAGGTGGGAGAAGGCACAGATACGCAGTATTTT
cdr3_aa: CATSEVGEGTDTQYF

clone_size: NA
d_call: NA
cdr3_length: 15
v_call: TRBV7-9
j_call: TRBJ2-3
cdr3_nt: TGTGCCAGCAGCTCACGAGCGGAGGGTGGAGATACGCAGTATTTT
cdr3_aa: CASSSRAEGGDTQYF

clone_size: few
d_call: TRBD1
cdr3_length: 16
v_call: TRBV5-1
j_call: TRBJ1-6
cdr3_nt: TGCGCCAGCAGCCTGACAGGGCCGGAAAATAATTCACCCCTCCACTTT
cdr3_aa: CASSLTGPENNSPLHF

clone_size: NA
d_call: NA
cdr3_length: 16
v_call: TRBV7-3
j_call: TRBJ2-3
cdr3_nt: TGTGCCAGCAGCTTATGGGGTACGGGAGCCTCAGATACGCAGTATTTT
cdr3_aa: CASSLWGTGASDTQYF

clone_size: few
d_call: NA
cdr3_length: 13
v_call: TRBV3-1
j_call: TRBJ1-6
cdr3_nt: TGTGCCAGCCGCACAGGGAAAAATTCACCCCTCCACTTT
cdr3_aa: CASRTGKNSPLHF

clone_size: NA
d_call: TRBD2
cdr3_length: 15
v_call: TRBV7-3
j_call: TRBJ2-2
cdr3_nt: TGTGCCAGCAGCTCCGGACTAGGCGACACCGGGGAGCTGTTTTTT
cdr3_aa: CASSSGLGDTGELFF

clone_size: few
d_call: NA
cdr3_length: 14
v_call: TRBV6-2/TRBV6-3
j_call: TRBJ2-7
cdr3_nt: TGTGCCAGCAGTTACTCGCCGTGGAGGGACGAGCAGTACTTC
cdr3_aa: CASSYSPWRDEQYF

clone_size: NA
d_call: NA
cdr3_length: 15
v_call: TRBV19
j_call: TRBJ2-5
cdr3_nt: TGTGCCAGTAGTATCGTCTCCAACAGGAGGGAGACCCAGTACTTC
cdr3_aa: CASSIVSNRRETQYF

clone_size: few
d_call: NA
cdr3_length: 13
v_call: TRBV9
j_call: TRBJ1-5
cdr3_nt: TGTGCCAGCAGCGTTGAGAGCAATCAGCCCCAGCATTTT
cdr3_aa: CASSVESNQPQHF

clone_size: few
d_call: TRBD1
cdr3_length: 15
v_call: TRBV9
j_call: TRBJ1-1
cdr3_nt: TGTGCCAGCAGCGGAGCCGGGACAGTTAACACTGAAGCTTTCTTT
cdr3_aa: CASSGAGTVNTEAFF

clone_size: NA
d_call: NA
cdr3_length: 13
v_call: TRBV20-1
j_call: TRBJ1-1
cdr3_nt: TGCAGTGCTAGAGTTGTGTTGAACACTGAAGCTTTCTTT
cdr3_aa: CSARVVLNTEAFF

clone_size: few
d_call: NA
cdr3_length: 13
v_call: TRBV18
j_call: TRBJ2-1
cdr3_nt: TGTGCCAGCTCACCAGGAGCCCAGAATGAGCAGTTCTTC
cdr3_aa: CASSPGAQNEQFF

clone_size: NA
d_call: NA
cdr3_length: 12
v_call: TRBV20-1
j_call: TRBJ2-7
cdr3_nt: TGCAGTGCTAGCTTAAATGCCTACGAGCAGTACTTC
cdr3_aa: CSASLNAYEQYF

clone_size: few
d_call: NA
cdr3_length: 14
v_call: TRBV12-3/TRBV12-4
j_call: TRBJ2-3
cdr3_nt: TGTGCCAGCAGCAATGGAGAGGGGGCAGATACGCAGTATTTT
cdr3_aa: CASSNGEGADTQYF

clone_size: NA
d_call: TRBD1
cdr3_length: 15
v_call: TRBV7-3
j_call: TRBJ1-2
cdr3_nt: TGTGCCAGCAGCTTAACAGGGGACAGGGCCTATGGCTACACCTTC
cdr3_aa: CASSLTGDRAYGYTF

clone_size: NA
d_call: NA
cdr3_length: 16
v_call: TRBV6-6
j_call: TRBJ2-2
cdr3_nt: TGTGCCAGCAGTTCACTCGAGAGGCATCGTACCGGGGAGCTGTTTTTT
cdr3_aa: CASSSLERHRTGELFF

clone_size: NA
d_call: NA
cdr3_length: 13
v_call: TRBV20-1
j_call: TRBJ2-3
cdr3_nt: TGCAGTGCTAGCCCGGGTCCCACAGATACGCAGTATTTT
cdr3_aa: CSASPGPTDTQYF

clone_size: NA
d_call: NA
cdr3_length: 11
v_call: TRBV29-1
j_call: TRBJ2-7
cdr3_nt: TGCAGCGTTGAAGATCGGGCAGAGCAGTACTTC
cdr3_aa: CSVEDRAEQYF

clone_size: few
d_call: TRBD1
cdr3_length: 20
v_call: TRBV12-3/TRBV12-4
j_call: TRBJ2-1
cdr3_nt: TGTGCCAGCAGTTTCCAGGGGGCTCTATATCGCGGTGCGCTGAACAATGAGCAGTTCTTC
cdr3_aa: CASSFQGALYRGALNNEQFF

clone_size: NA
d_call: NA
cdr3_length: 14
v_call: TRBV6-1
j_call: TRBJ1-5
cdr3_nt: TGTGCCAGCCGGGAAGGGGCCAACAATCAGCCCCAGCATTTT
cdr3_aa: CASREGANNQPQHF

clone_size: few
d_call: NA
cdr3_length: 13
v_call: TRBV18
j_call: TRBJ1-6
cdr3_nt: TGTGCCAGCTCACTCAAGGATAATTCACCCCTCCACTTT
cdr3_aa: CASSLKDNSPLHF